One and the same sample provided the 22 T cell receptor beta chains below, sequenced in a study of blood T cell repertoires in COVID-19. Produced via immunoSEQ multiplex PCR; TCRdb's table is partial and in-frame only. Here the sample spans fewer than 110,000 clones, roughly 90% being singletons. The sequenced sample consisted of peripheral blood. All receptors derive from a human donor in a cohort sampled during active COVID-19.

V usage is TRBV18 and J usage is TRBJ1-5, with D unresolved. The CDR3 extends over 13 amino acids. The germline CDR1 and CDR2 sequences are KGHSH and LQKENI. Trimming shortened V by 3 bases and J by 6 bases, and 9 bases separated the two germline ends. CDR3: CASSPGMAQPQHF. The CDR3 bases are TGTGCCAGCTCACCCGGGATGGCTCAGCCCCAGCATTTT.

V gene TRBV19 combines with J gene TRBJ1-5; 8 bases agree with TRBD1. CDR3 length: 15 amino acids. Germline CDR1 LNHDA, CDR2 SQIVND (reference sequence). After removal of 5 bases from V and 5 bases from J, the junction contained 8 bases not matched to a gene. In DNA form, the CDR3 reads TGTGCCAGTAGTCCCACAGGGGGTCGGCATCAGCCCCAGCATTTT. Translated: CASSPTGGRHQPQHF.

The genes are TRBV30 and TRBJ2-7; D perhaps matches TRBD2 (6 bases). Germline loops: CDR1 GTSNPN, CDR2 SVGIG (reference sequence). The CDR3 totals 13 residues. Trimming removed 0 bases at V and 4 bases at J, with 10 bases between. CDR3 in amino acids: CAWSVGLAYEQYF. The CDR3 nucleotides read TGTGCCTGGAGTGTGGGACTTGCTTACGAGCAGTACTTC.

The chain is built from TRBV6-2 or TRBV6-3 and TRBJ1-1; 8 bases match TRBD1. CDR3 length equals 18 residues. V dropped 1 base and J dropped 4; count of bases not matched to a gene: 14. CDR1 and CDR2 from the germline V gene are MNHEY and SVGEGT. CDR3 coding DNA: TGTGCCAGCAGTTACTGGGGCCGGTCAGGGGGCAAGGGCACTGAAGCTTTCTTT. Translating it yields CASSYWGRSGGKGTEAFF.

The chain links TRBV5-1 to TRBJ2-5, with TRBD2 matching 12 bases. V shed 10 bases, J shed 4 bases, and the junction held 11 bases outside the gene matches. CDR1 and CDR2 (germline): SGHRS, YFSETQ. The CDR3 spans 15 residues. CDR3 sequence (DNA): TGCGCCTCGACTAGCGGGAGCGGATATGCAGAGACCCAGTACTTC. Translated, it gives CASTSGSGYAETQYF.

The chain has TRBV5-6 and TRBJ2-7, with D maybe TRBD2 (5 bases). V lost 2 bases to trimming and J lost 5 bases, with 14 bases between them. This CDR3 is built from 14 residues. CDR1 SGHDT and CDR2 YYEEEE come from the germline V gene. In DNA form, the CDR3 reads TGTGCCAGCAGCTTCGCTAGTGAGGGTCACGAGCAGTACTTC. It is translated as CASSFASEGHEQYF.

The chain couples TRBV5-4 to TRBJ2-7; TRBD2 aligns across 8 bases. This CDR3 has 14 amino acids. The V gene end was trimmed by 1 base and the J gene end by 6 bases; junction bases not matched to a gene: 6. The germline gives CDR1 SGHNT, CDR2 YYREEE (reference sequence). The CDR3 coding sequence is TGTGCCAGCAGCTTGTTCGGGAGGGCTCCCGAGCAGTACTTC. It translates to CASSLFGRAPEQYF.

The rearrangement uses TRBV6-5 and TRBJ1-3; a weak D match, TRBD1 (5 bases). Germline CDR1 and CDR2: MNHEY and SVGAGI. CDR3 length: 15 amino acids. V was cut by 6 bases and J by 3 bases, with 15 bases left in between. CDR3 sequence: CASSKTQGYGNTIYF. CDR3 bases: TGTGCCAGCAGCAAAACTCAGGGATATGGAAACACCATATATTTT.

The DNA for the CDR3 is TGTGCCAGCAGTAGGGACTACACAGATACGCAGTATTTT. Translation: CASSRDYTDTQYF. The V and J genes are TRBV27 and TRBJ2-3; 7 positions agree with TRBD2. The germline CDR1 and CDR2 sequences are MNHEY and SMNVEV (reference sequence). Losses at the gene ends were 5 bases for V and 2 bases for J; bases not matched to a gene: 1. CDR3 size: 13 residues.

The sample holds one count of this clone. The chain recombines TRBV27 with TRBJ1-1, with 7 bases matching TRBD1. The germline V gene has CDR1 MNHEY and CDR2 SMNVEV (reference sequence). The CDR3 covers 15 residues. Losses at the gene ends were 3 bases for V and 1 base for J; bases not matched to a gene: 5. DNA for the CDR3: TGTGCCAGCAGTTTGGGGTCAGGGGGGAACACTGAAGCTTTCTTT. This sequence encodes CASSLGSGGNTEAFF.

J is TRBJ2-7 and V is TRBV5-1, with TRBD1 matching over 7 bases. The V and J ends lost 2 bases and 2 bases, in that order; junction bases with no gene match: 7. The CDR3 has 15 amino acids. Germline V gives CDR1 SGHRS, CDR2 YFSETQ. The CDR3 DNA reads as TGCGCCAGCAGCTTTCAGGGGGTACCGGCCTACGAGCAGTACTTC. It yields the protein CASSFQGVPAYEQYF.

The V gene is TRBV12-5, the J gene TRBJ1-1; D is ambiguous. CDR3 length: 13 amino acids. CDR1 and CDR2 from the germline V gene are LGHNT and FRNRAP. V was trimmed by 7 bases and J by 1 base, leaving 10 bases between them. The CDR3 coding sequence is TGTGCTAGTGCCCCAGAACCGAACACTGAAGCTTTCTTT. Its translation is CASAPEPNTEAFF.

The table lists this clone with a count of one. The V gene is TRBV2, the J gene TRBJ1-1; 8 positions match TRBD1. V lost 5 bases and J lost 0; bases outside the gene matches: 8. In germline, CDR1 is SNHLY, CDR2 FYNNEI. The CDR3 loop spans 16 amino acids. The CDR3 is CASSSRQGFMNTEAFF. CDR3 bases: TGTGCCAGCAGTTCGAGACAGGGGTTCATGAACACTGAAGCTTTCTTT.

The chain is built from TRBV4-1 and TRBJ2-2, with 8 nucleotides matching TRBD2. The CDR3 is made up of 15 amino acids. After removal of 0 bases from V and 5 bases from J, the junction contained 2 bases not matched to a gene. Germline V gene data show CDR1 as MGHRA and CDR2 as YSYEKL. CDR3 sequence (DNA): TGCGCCAGCAGCCAAGAAGCTAGCGGGACCGGGGAGCTGTTTTTT. Translating it yields CASSQEASGTGELFF.

V and J are TRBV4-1 and TRBJ1-4; unclear D gene. The CDR3 contains 16 residues. Germline V lookup: CDR1 MGHRA, CDR2 YSYEKL. V lost 0 bases, J lost 4 bases, and 12 bases lay in between. In DNA, the CDR3 is TGCGCCAGCAGCCAAGACTCGGCAGACTATAATGAAAAACTGTTTTTT. Its protein product is CASSQDSADYNEKLFF.

This chain uses TRBV3-1 (or the pseudogene TRBV3-2) with TRBJ1-1; 8 bases match TRBD1. This CDR3 is 14 amino acids long. Losses at the gene ends were 4 bases for V and 4 bases for J; bases not matched to a gene: 5. CDR1 and CDR2 from the germline V gene are LGHDT and YNNKEL (reference sequence). The CDR3: CASSLGQVVTEAFF. The DNA for the CDR3 is TGTGCCAGCAGCCTGGGACAGGTGGTCACTGAAGCTTTCTTT.

CDR3: CASSRYRVSVKNIQYF. The CDR3 DNA sequence: TGTGCCAGCAGCCGCTATCGGGTGTCAGTCAAAAACATTCAGTACTTC. The J gene is TRBJ2-4, the V gene TRBV6-6, with D unresolved. V was pared by 6 bases and J by 3 bases, with 18 bases between. The CDR3 sequence is 16 residues long. Per germline, CDR1 MNHNY and CDR2 SVGAGI (reference sequence).

This chain joins TRBV28 and TRBJ2-2, with D possibly TRBD2 on 5 matching bases. Germline V gene sequence: CDR1 MDHEN, CDR2 SYDVKM. CDR3 length equals 15 residues. Deletions cut 5 bases from V and 3 bases from J, with 13 bases between. DNA of the CDR3: TGTGCCAGCAGTACCAGAGGGTCGGACACCGGGGAGCTGTTTTTT. It specifies CASSTRGSDTGELFF.

The V gene is TRBV19, the J gene TRBJ2-3; tentative D call: TRBD2 (5 bases). The CDR3 has 13 residues. The germline V and J ends were trimmed by 3 bases and 7 bases, with 11 bases remaining between them. In germline, CDR1 is LNHDA, CDR2 SQIVND (reference sequence). DNA of the CDR3: TGTGCCAGTAGTATTCTATACGGGAATACGCAGTATTTT. Protein: CASSILYGNTQYF.

The chain is built from TRBV11-1 and TRBJ2-1, with TRBD2 matching 10 bases. V lost 5 bases, J lost 3 bases, and 4 bases stayed unmatched. The CDR3 covers 15 residues. Germline V gene data show CDR1 as SGHAT and CDR2 as FQDESV (reference sequence). CDR3 sequence reads: CASSLRLAGYNEQFF. The DNA of the CDR3 is TGTGCCAGCAGCCTGCGACTAGCGGGCTACAATGAGCAGTTCTTC.

This chain connects TRBV4-1 to TRBJ2-7; 8 bases line up with TRBD1. This CDR3 spans 15 amino acids. The germline CDR1 and CDR2 sequences are MGHRA and YSYEKL. The J segment lost 4 bases and the V segment lost 1 base, leaving 6 bases of the junction unmatched. CDR3 sequence reads: CASSQVDRDAYEQYF. The DNA for the CDR3 is TGCGCCAGCAGCCAAGTGGACAGGGATGCTTACGAGCAGTACTTC.

The V call is TRBV6-2 or TRBV6-3, the J call TRBJ1-2; a possible D gene is TRBD1 (6 bases). The V and J ends lost 6 bases and 4 bases respectively, with 15 bases between them. Germline lookup yields CDR1 MNHEY and CDR2 SVGEGT. The CDR3 spans 14 residues. CDR3 residues: CASSQQGGSYGYTF. The CDR3 region has the DNA TGTGCCAGCAGCCAACAGGGAGGGAGCTATGGCTACACCTTC.